Shown below are 20 T cell receptor beta chains from a single sample sequenced in a study of neurological immune-mediated disorders. MiXCR, applied by TCRdb to the 5' RACE reads, yields one record per CDR3 protein. The profile shows tens of thousands of distinct CDR3 sequences, about 12% of them singletons. Sample time point: longitudinal time-point 2. Sequencing was carried out using PBMCs. The source is a female donor with HTLV-1-associated myelopathy (HAM/TSP).

This clonotype was recorded many times. The gene calls are TRBV12-3 or TRBV12-4 and TRBJ1-1; the match to TRBD1 covers 8 bases. J gave up 5 bases and V 10 bases, and 9 bases lay outside the gene matches. CDR3 size: 13 residues. DNA of the CDR3: TGTGCCACTTCGGACAGGGAGGGAACTGAAGCTTTCTTT. It is translated as CATSDREGTEAFF.

This clonotype was observed at least ten times. This sequence joins TRBV7-6 and TRBJ2-1; 8 nucleotides align to TRBD1. This CDR3 is 18 amino acids long. V gave up 1 base and J gave up 5 bases; unmatched junction bases: 13. Germline V CDR1 and CDR2: SGHVS, FNYEAQ. The CDR3 nucleotides read TGTGCCAGCAGCTTAGGGGACAGGCTGATTCAATTAGACAATGAGCAGTTCTTC. Protein sequence: CASSLGDRLIQLDNEQFF. Full variable domain (remainder filled in from reference TRBV7-6 and TRBJ2-1): GAGVSQSPRYKVTKRGQDVALRCDPISGHVSLYWYRQALGQGPEFLTYFNYEAQQDKSGLPNDRFSAERPEGSISTLTIQRTEQRDSAMYRCASSLGDRLIQLDNEQFFGPGTRLTVL.

This clonotype was seen at least ten times. This rearrangement joins TRBV7-2 to TRBJ2-7; D not certain. Germline values: CDR1 SGHTA, CDR2 FQGNSA. The length of the CDR3 is 13 residues. With 0 bases removed from V and 2 bases from J, the gap between germline ends came to 5 bases. CDR3 sequence reads: CASSLALTYEQYF. The CDR3 bases are TGTGCCAGCAGCTTAGCGCTTACCTACGAGCAGTACTTC.

Note on this clonotype: A single base separates this from a much larger clone, so it may be a read error. In DNA form, the CDR3 reads TGTGCCAGCAGTTTAGCTGGGACTAGCGGGGGGGCGGTGAATACGCAGTATTTT. Amino acids: CASSLAGTSGGAVNTQYF. This chain links TRBV12-3 or TRBV12-4 with TRBJ2-3, with TRBD2 identical over 16 bases. There are 18 residues in the CDR3. V trimming: 0 bases; J trimming: 7 bases; junction bases outside the gene matches: 7.

On this clonotype itself: At one end, the junction sequence differs from germline, possibly due to a read error. The chain has TRBV15 and TRBJ2-3; TRBD2 agrees at 7 bases. CDR3 size: 14 residues. Germline-derived CDR1 and CDR2 are LNHNV and YYDKDF (reference sequence). The CDR3 spells CATSRSGDTDTQYF. In DNA form, the CDR3 reads TGTGCTACCAGCAGGAGCGGGGACACAGATACGCAGTATTTT. Based on the CDR3 plus reference TRBV15 and TRBJ2-3, the full variable domain is DAMVIQNPRYQVTQFGKPVTLSCSQTLNHNVMYWYQQKSSQAPKLLFHYYDKDFNNEADTPDNFQSRRPNTSFCFLDIRSPGLGDTAMYLCATSRSGDTDTQYFGPGTRLTVL.

This clonotype was seen many times. The gene calls are TRBV7-7 and TRBJ2-5; TRBD2 agrees at 11 bases. The CDR3 has 15 amino acids. Germline V CDR1 and CDR2: SSHAT, FNYEAQ (reference sequence). The trim removed 1 base at V and 4 bases at J, leaving 2 bases unmatched. The CDR3 region has the DNA TGTGCCAGCAGCTTAGTAGCGGGGGGGCGAGAGACCCAGTACTTC. Translated: CASSLVAGGRETQYF.

The rearrangement links TRBV27 to TRBJ2-1; 7 bases agree with TRBD2. Germline assignment: CDR1 MNHEY and CDR2 SMNVEV (reference sequence). CDR3 length: 15 residues. Trimming took 6 bases from V and 8 from J; bases not matched to a gene: 13. The CDR3 protein is CASSRKLRGGDEQFF. CDR3 DNA: TGTGCCAGCAGCCGTAAGCTTCGTGGGGGGGATGAGCAGTTCTTC.

This clonotype was seen repeatedly, ten times or more. The CDR3 DNA reads TGTGCCAGCAGTGGTGACAGGCGCAATCAGCCCCAGCATTTT. Translating gives CASSGDRRNQPQHF. The chain couples TRBV6-1 to TRBJ1-5; possibly TRBD1 for D (6 bases). Per germline, CDR1 MNHNS and CDR2 SASEGT. The CDR3 contains 14 residues. V was shortened by 4 bases and J by 2 bases, with 9 bases between the two germline ends.

The table lists this clonotype with many counts. The chain is built from TRBV6-4 and TRBJ2-3; TRBD2 agrees at 8 bases. Trimming took 4 bases from V and 6 from J; bases not matched to a gene: 6. The germline CDR1 and CDR2 sequences are MRHNA and SNTAGT. This CDR3 is built from 14 residues. As DNA, the CDR3 is TGTGCCAGCAGTGGTAGCGGGGTGATGGATACGCAGTATTTT. It is translated as CASSGSGVMDTQYF.

V is TRBV20-1 and J is TRBJ2-7; D may be TRBD1 or TRBD2 (5 bases each). The germline V gene encodes CDR1 DFQATT and CDR2 SNEGSKA (reference sequence). The CDR3 extends over 11 amino acids. Trimming left V 6 bases short and J 9 bases short, with 15 bases between. The CDR3 coding sequence is TGCAGTGCCGAATTCTCAGGGACGCAGTACTTC. Translating gives CSAEFSGTQYF.

The rearrangement joins TRBV7-9 to TRBJ2-3; TRBD2 matches at 14 bases. V dropped 5 bases and J dropped 2; count of bases not matched to a gene: 9. Germline V gene sequence: CDR1 SEHNR, CDR2 FQNEAQ (reference sequence). The CDR3 has 18 residues. The CDR3 bases are TGTGCCAGCAGCGTCAGAGGACTAGCGGGGGGTAACACAGATACGCAGTATTTT. Residues: CASSVRGLAGGNTDTQYF.

This clonotype was detected ten times or more. This chain joins TRBV9 and TRBJ2-2, with D perhaps TRBD1 or TRBD2 (5 bases each). V lost 2 bases to trimming and J lost 5 bases, with 13 bases between them. This CDR3 region has 15 residues. Germline CDR1 reads SGDLS; CDR2 reads YYNGEE. CDR3 sequence reads: CASSVFGAETGELFF. CDR3 nucleotides: TGTGCCAGCAGCGTTTTCGGGGCCGAGACCGGGGAGCTGTTTTTT.

This clonotype was seen at least ten times. The chain recombines TRBV12-3 or TRBV12-4 with TRBJ1-6; TRBD1 matches at 7 bases. Trimming took 5 bases from V and 6 from J; bases not matched to a gene: 4. This CDR3 is built from 14 residues. The CDR3 loop reads CASSRDRSNSPLHF. CDR3 nucleotides: TGTGCCAGCAGTAGGGACAGAAGTAATTCACCCCTCCACTTT.

This clonotype appeared many times. This chain links TRBV10-3 with TRBJ2-7; D remains ambiguous. V lost 4 bases, J lost 2 bases, and 12 bases lay in between. CDR1 and CDR2 from the germline V gene are ENHRY and SYGVKD. This CDR3 has 14 residues. CDR3 sequence: CAISVAGSTYEQYF. CDR3 nucleotide sequence: TGTGCCATCAGTGTTGCCGGCTCGACCTACGAGCAGTACTTC.

Ten or more counts support this clonotype. The chain recombines TRBV5-1 with TRBJ1-2, with TRBD1 matching 7 bases. The V and J ends lost 0 bases and 4 bases, in that order; junction bases with no gene match: 3. This CDR3 spans 14 amino acids. The germline CDR1 and CDR2 sequences are SGHRS and YFSETQ. The CDR3: CASSLGDSFYGYTF. CDR3 nucleotide sequence: TGCGCCAGCAGCTTGGGGGACAGTTTCTATGGCTACACCTTC.

The sample holds many counts of this clonotype. This chain's CDR3 is CASSLGLAGGPKSNEQYF. The DNA for the CDR3 is TGTGCCAGCAGCTTAGGACTAGCGGGGGGGCCGAAGTCCAACGAGCAGTACTTC. The chain couples TRBV7-8 to TRBJ2-7, with 14 nucleotides matching TRBD2. The trim removed 1 base at V and 5 bases at J, leaving 10 bases unmatched. The CDR3 extends over 18 amino acids. Germline V gene sequence: CDR1 SGHVS, CDR2 FQNEAQ.

This clonotype was counted ten times or more. J is TRBJ2-1 and V is TRBV5-1; D is perhaps TRBD1 (5 bases). Trimming cost V 0 bases and J 2 bases, with 9 bases left between them. This CDR3 has 15 amino acids. CDR1 and CDR2 (germline): SGHRS, YFSETQ. CDR3 sequence reads: CASSLGRGAYNEQFF. The CDR3 DNA sequence: TGCGCCAGCAGCTTGGGTAGGGGTGCCTACAATGAGCAGTTCTTC.

This clonotype was detected ten times or more. The genes are TRBV2 and TRBJ1-4; 10 bases match TRBD1. Per the germline V gene, CDR1 is SNHLY and CDR2 is FYNNEI. This CDR3 is 16 amino acids long. V was pared by 3 bases and J by 10 bases, with 11 bases of the junction left unmatched. CDR3 protein: CASSEERTGGMGKLFF. The CDR3 DNA reads as TGTGCCAGCAGTGAGGAAAGGACAGGGGGAATGGGAAAACTGTTTTTT.

This clonotype was counted at least ten times. The chain employs TRBV5-1 and TRBJ1-1; D gene ambiguous. V lost 5 bases and J 4 bases, leaving 15 bases between the germline ends. The CDR3 length is 14 residues. Germline V CDR1 and CDR2: SGHRS, YFSETQ. CDR3 nucleotide sequence: TGCGCCAGCAGGGATGGTGGGGTGTCCACTGAAGCTTTCTTT. Its translation: CASRDGGVSTEAFF.

This clonotype was seen ten or more times. The chain uses TRBV20-1 and TRBJ2-7; 7 bases are shared with TRBD1. V gave up 5 bases and J gave up 3 bases; unmatched junction bases: 4. Germline V gives CDR1 DFQATT, CDR2 SNEGSKA (reference sequence). This CDR3 spans 12 amino acids. The CDR3 DNA sequence: TGCAGTGCTTCTGACAGGGTCTACGAGCAGTACTTC. Amino acids: CSASDRVYEQYF.